This entry lists 27 T cell receptor beta chains sequenced from one sample in a study of blood T cell repertoires in COVID-19 (dated by TCRdb to 2018 to 2020). Library preparation used the immunoSEQ multiplex PCR assay. TCRdb mirrors the immuneACCESS table, restricted to in-frame sequences. Some clones are absent from its copies; in checked studies, under half trace to an unresolved V gene, and the reason for the others is unknown. Within this sample are 85,000 to 90,000 clones, with 70% to 85% of them counted one time only. Jointly, the top ten make up 11% of the sample. The sample was peripheral blood. These receptor sequences come from a man between 65 and 79 years old with acute or convalescent COVID-19.

The CDR3 loop is CASSSGTGWTGELFF. The CDR3 DNA follows: TGTGCCAGCAGCTCGGGGACAGGGTGGACCGGGGAGCTGTTTTTT. This chain connects TRBV5-4 to TRBJ2-2, with 9 bases identical to TRBD1. Germline CDR1 SGHNT, CDR2 YYREEE (reference sequence). The CDR3 covers 15 residues. With V trimmed by 3 bases and J by 5 bases, 5 bases remained unmatched.

This clone has just a few counts. The chain has TRBV18 and TRBJ1-6; TRBD1 aligns across 9 bases. Germline CDR1 and CDR2: KGHSH and LQKENI. The CDR3 sequence is 15 residues long. Trimming took 2 bases from V and 7 from J; bases not matched to a gene: 3. For the CDR3, the DNA is TGTGCCAGCTCACCAGGGACAGGGACGAATTCACCCCTCCACTTT. It specifies CASSPGTGTNSPLHF.

This sequence joins TRBV28 and TRBJ1-4; D perhaps matches TRBD1 (5 bases). Looked up from germline, CDR1 is MDHEN and CDR2 is SYDVKM. The CDR3 length is 14 residues. The germline V and J ends were trimmed by 3 bases and 7 bases, with 12 bases remaining between them. Here the CDR3 DNA reads TGTGCCAGCAGTTTGTTCAGGGAGGCTGAAAAACTGTTTTTT. This sequence encodes CASSLFREAEKLFF.

The rearrangement joins TRBV28 to TRBJ2-1, with 9 bases fitting TRBD2. This CDR3 has 15 amino acids. Germline V gives CDR1 MDHEN, CDR2 SYDVKM. The V and J ends lost 1 base and 10 bases, in that order; junction bases with no gene match: 8. In DNA, the CDR3 is TGTGCCAGCAGTTTATACGGCGGGGGGGCCCGGGAGCAGTTCTTC. It yields the protein CASSLYGGGAREQFF. Based on the CDR3 plus reference TRBV28 and TRBJ2-1, the full variable domain is DVKVTQSSRYLVKRTGEKVFLECVQDMDHENMFWYRQDPGLGLRLIYFSYDVKMKEKGDIPEGYSVSREKKERFSLILESASTNQTSMYLCASSLYGGGAREQFFGPGTRLTVL.

The V gene is TRBV10-3, the J gene TRBJ1-5; the match to TRBD1 covers 10 bases. Germline V gives CDR1 ENHRY, CDR2 SYGVKD. The V and J ends lost 6 bases and 5 bases, in that order; junction bases with no gene match: 4. The CDR3 has 14 residues. CDR3 sequence (DNA): TGTGCCATCAGGGGGGGGACAGGGGATCAGCCCCAGCATTTT. Its translation: CAIRGGTGDQPQHF.

This clone has more than one count but fewer than ten. The chain carries TRBV3-1 (or the pseudogene TRBV3-2) and TRBJ2-5; 12 bases line up with TRBD2. V lost 4 bases and J lost 1; bases outside the gene matches: 7. The CDR3 loop spans 17 amino acids. The germline V gene encodes CDR1 LGHDT and CDR2 YNNKEL (reference sequence). Written as DNA, the CDR3 is TGTGCCAGCAGCCCCGCCCGGACTAGCGGGGCCCAAGAGACCCAGTACTTC. Translated, it gives CASSPARTSGAQETQYF.

This chain uses TRBV3-1 (or the pseudogene TRBV3-2) with TRBJ1-1; D may be TRBD1 (5 bases). Trimming removed 4 bases from V and 4 bases from J, with 16 bases in between. Germline CDR1 and CDR2: LGHDT and YNNKEL (reference sequence). This CDR3 spans 15 amino acids. The CDR3 here is CASSPLRVKGTEAFF. In DNA, the CDR3 is TGTGCCAGCAGCCCCCTCAGGGTAAAGGGCACTGAAGCTTTCTTT.

This clone has a handful of counts. The CDR3 spells CASSYRGDTIYF. The CDR3 DNA follows: TGCGCCAGCAGCTACAGGGGGGACACCATATATTTT. This chain links TRBV4-1 with TRBJ1-3; 8 bases line up with TRBD1. The germline V gene encodes CDR1 MGHRA and CDR2 YSYEKL. CDR3 length equals 12 residues. The ends lost 5 bases at V and 8 bases at J; junction bases unmatched: 2.

The chain uses TRBV7-2 and TRBJ2-3; perhaps TRBD1 as D (5 bases). From germline, CDR1 is SGHTA and CDR2 FQGNSA. The CDR3 is 13 residues long. The ends were cut back, 6 bases at V and 5 bases at J, with 12 bases in the middle. The CDR3 loop reads CASSSDRRDTQYF. In nucleotides, the CDR3 is TGTGCCAGCAGTTCCGACAGAAGAGATACGCAGTATTTT.

V usage is TRBV5-1 and J usage is TRBJ2-3, with 7 positions matching TRBD2. Trimming took 4 bases from V and 0 from J; bases not matched to a gene: 2. Germline lookup yields CDR1 SGHRS and CDR2 YFSETQ. CDR3 length: 14 amino acids. CDR3: CASSPTSSTDTQYF. The CDR3 DNA reads TGCGCCAGCAGCCCGACTAGCAGCACAGATACGCAGTATTTT.

The chain couples TRBV6-5 to TRBJ2-1; 7 bases agree with TRBD1. V lost 6 bases, J lost 4 bases, and 6 bases stayed unmatched. The germline V gene encodes CDR1 MNHEY and CDR2 SVGAGI. The CDR3 sequence is 14 residues long. CDR3 sequence (DNA): TGTGCCAGCAGCTCCGGGACAGAATACAATGAGCAGTTCTTC. As protein: CASSSGTEYNEQFF.

This chain links TRBV5-5 with TRBJ2-5; 9 nucleotides align to TRBD1. Germline V CDR1 and CDR2: SGHKS, YYEKEE (reference sequence). The V gene end was trimmed by 2 bases and the J gene end by 2 bases; junction bases not matched to a gene: 7. This CDR3 is 16 amino acids long. CDR3 in DNA: TGTGCCAGCAGCTTCCGATGGGGACAGGGACAAGAGACCCAGTACTTC. It codes for CASSFRWGQGQETQYF. Using reference TRBV5-5 and TRBJ2-5 for the parts outside the CDR3, the full variable domain is DAGVTQSPTHLIKTRGQQVTLRCSPISGHKSVSWYQQVLGQGPQFIFQYYEKEERGRGNFPDRFSARQFPNYSSELNVNALLLGDSALYLCASSFRWGQGQETQYFGPGTRLLVL.

V usage is TRBV19 and J usage is TRBJ2-2; the D gene is possibly TRBD1 (6 bases). The V end was cut by 4 bases, the J end by 12 bases, with 21 bases between. This CDR3 has 15 amino acids. CDR1 and CDR2 (germline): LNHDA, SQIVND (reference sequence). The CDR3 nucleotides are TGTGCCAGTAGTACCCCCGGGACAAAGACCGTAAAGCTGTTTTTT. Protein: CASSTPGTKTVKLFF.

The chain joins TRBV19 to TRBJ1-6; TRBD1 matches at 8 bases. This CDR3 spans 15 amino acids. The V gene end was trimmed by 7 bases and the J gene end by 11 bases; junction bases not matched to a gene: 13. Germline assignment: CDR1 LNHDA and CDR2 SQIVND (reference sequence). The CDR3 region is CASNTPRTGWAPLHF. For the CDR3, the DNA is TGTGCCAGTAACACGCCGAGGACAGGGTGGGCACCCCTCCACTTT.

The genes are TRBV24-1 and TRBJ2-5; the D is unclear. This CDR3 region has 14 residues. V lost 2 bases to trimming and J lost 7 bases, with 13 bases between them. Germline V gene lookup returns CDR1 KGHDR and CDR2 SFDVKD. Here the CDR3 DNA reads TGTGCCACCAGTGATTCCCACAAGCGCGGGACCCAGTACTTC. Its translation is CATSDSHKRGTQYF.

The chain couples TRBV5-6 to TRBJ1-5; 8 positions match TRBD1. The CDR3 contains 13 residues. The germline gives CDR1 SGHDT, CDR2 YYEEEE. V trimming: 2 bases; J trimming: 9 bases; junction bases outside the gene matches: 4. CDR3 sequence reads: CASSFAGGMPQHF. As DNA, the CDR3 is TGTGCCAGCAGCTTTGCAGGGGGCATGCCCCAGCATTTT.

This rearrangement joins TRBV21-1 to TRBJ2-7; the table calls TRBD1, which could not be checked here. TRBV21-1 corresponds to a pseudogene. CDR3 length: 16 amino acids. This CDR3 is CASSTGQGLSPYEQYV. The CDR3, as DNA: TGTGCCAGCAGCACAGGACAGGGCCTTAGCCCCTACGAGCAGTACGTC.

This clone appeared once. J is TRBJ1-1 and V is TRBV12-3 or TRBV12-4, with no clear D. This CDR3 has 13 residues. V shed 3 bases and J shed 6 bases, with 11 bases lying between them. The CDR3 spells CASSLVGAAEAFF. Written as DNA, the CDR3 is TGTGCCAGCAGTTTGGTTGGAGCGGCTGAAGCTTTCTTT.

The chain uses TRBV7-9 and TRBJ2-5; D gene ambiguous. This CDR3 region has 11 residues. The V end was cut by 5 bases, the J end by 3 bases, with 4 bases between. Germline V gene lookup returns CDR1 SEHNR and CDR2 FQNEAQ (reference sequence). The DNA for the CDR3 is TGTGCCAGCAGCGTTAAAGAGACCCAGTACTTC. Amino acids: CASSVKETQYF.

V gene TRBV7-9 combines with J gene TRBJ2-2, with D unresolved. CDR3 size: 13 residues. From germline, CDR1 is SEHNR and CDR2 FQNEAQ (reference sequence). With 1 base removed from V and 12 bases from J, the gap between germline ends came to 12 bases. In DNA, the CDR3 is TGTGCCAGCAGCTTAGATGGCCTTACGAAGCTGTTTTTT. It is translated as CASSLDGLTKLFF.

CDR3 DNA sequence: TGTGCCAGCAGCTTGGGTACTAGCGGGGGAGGGGCCAATGAGCAGTTCTTC. This translates into CASSLGTSGGGANEQFF. This rearrangement joins TRBV5-4 to TRBJ2-1, with 11 bases matching TRBD2. In germline, CDR1 is SGHNT, CDR2 YYREEE (reference sequence). The CDR3 consists of 17 residues. V trimming: 0 bases; J trimming: 6 bases; junction bases outside the gene matches: 8.

This chain connects TRBV6-5 to TRBJ2-7, with 8 bases fitting TRBD1. The V and J ends lost 0 bases and 3 bases, in that order; junction bases with no gene match: 7. The V gene's germline CDR1 is MNHEY and CDR2 SVGAGI. There are 16 residues in the CDR3. The DNA of the CDR3 is TGTGCCAGCAGTTACTCCGGAATAGGGACAGGCTACGAGCAGTACTTC. This gives the protein CASSYSGIGTGYEQYF.

V and J are TRBV5-6 and TRBJ2-7; 9 nucleotides agree with TRBD1. V lost 2 bases to trimming and J lost 0 bases; unmatched junction nucleotides: 3. The CDR3 consists of 15 residues. The germline V gene has CDR1 SGHDT and CDR2 YYEEEE. CDR3 nucleotide sequence: TGTGCCAGCAGCTTCGGGACAGGGTACTCCTACGAGCAGTACGTC. Its translation: CASSFGTGYSYEQYV.

The rearrangement joins TRBV6-5 to TRBJ1-1; D gene uncertain. This CDR3 spans 14 amino acids. V was clipped by 2 bases and J by 1 base, with 8 bases between them. Looked up from germline, CDR1 is MNHEY and CDR2 is SVGAGI. As DNA, the CDR3 is TGTGCCAGCAGTTACGGGTCGGGGAACACTGAAGCTTTCTTT. Translating it yields CASSYGSGNTEAFF.

The rearrangement joins TRBV5-1 to TRBJ2-3; TRBD2 agrees at 9 bases. With V trimmed by 1 base and J by 4 bases, 4 bases remained unmatched. The CDR3 covers 15 residues. CDR1 SGHRS and CDR2 YFSETQ come from the germline V gene. This CDR3 reads CASSLSSGGADTQYF. CDR3 sequence (DNA): TGCGCCAGCAGCTTGAGTAGCGGGGGTGCAGATACGCAGTATTTT.

The genes are TRBV30 and TRBJ1-4; D unresolved. Germline CDR1 GTSNPN, CDR2 SVGIG (reference sequence). This CDR3 has 13 amino acids. V lost 0 bases, J lost 3 bases, and 5 bases lay in between. CDR3 DNA sequence: TGTGCCTGGAGTGTGAGGCCTAATGAAAAACTGTTTTTT. It translates to CAWSVRPNEKLFF.

This clone showed up just once. The chain employs TRBV18 and TRBJ2-4; D is perhaps TRBD2 (5 bases). The CDR3 covers 14 residues. Trimming took 6 bases from V and 8 from J, leaving 17 bases between them. The germline V gene has CDR1 KGHSH and CDR2 LQKENI. In nucleotides, the CDR3 is TGTGCCAGCTCGGCCCGCGCGAGGGAGCACATTCAGTACTTC. Translated, it gives CASSARAREHIQYF. The entire variable domain, with the rest obtained from reference TRBV18 and TRBJ2-4, is as follows: NAGVMQNPRHLVRRRGQEARLRCSPMKGHSHVYWYRQLPEEGLKFMVYLQKENIIDESGMPKERFSAEFPKEGPSILRIQQVVRGDSAAYFCASSARAREHIQYFGAGTRLSVL.